This T cell receptor beta chain is from a study of T cell responses to AZD1222 COVID-19 vaccine. TCRdb's copy holds only in-frame clones and misses some; the assay was immunoSEQ multiplex PCR. The table includes roughly 66,000 clones, more than 75% detected once. With 5 bases removed from V and 7 bases from J, the gap between germline ends came to 8 bases. Germline V CDR1 and CDR2: SQVTM, ANQGSEA. This CDR3 contains 10 residues. The sample was peripheral blood, taken 28 days after the second dose of the MenACWY control vaccine. The clonotype comes from an adult who received the MenACWY meningococcal vaccine as a control. The chain employs TRBV29-1 and TRBJ1-1; the D gene is possibly TRBD1 (6 bases). CDR3 DNA sequence: TGCAGCGTTAAACAGGGTGAAGCTTTCTTT. Residues: CSVKQGEAFF.